The present T cell receptor (beta chain) was sequenced within a study of T cell changes during pregnancy in multiple sclerosis. Germline lookup yields CDR1 MNHEY and CDR2 SMNVEV (reference sequence). Deletions cut 5 bases from V and 1 base from J, with 12 bases between. The length of the CDR3 is 15 residues. This table comes from immunoSEQ multiplex PCR, and its TCRdb copy is limited to in-frame clones, with some not included. The sample includes about 100,000 clones, around 93% of them seen just once. The sequencing used peripheral blood, collected before pregnancy. The chain employs TRBV27 and TRBJ2-1, with TRBD2 as a possible D gene (5 bases). The origin of this receptor is a female donor with multiple sclerosis, enrolled in a pregnancy study. The CDR3: CASSPYSGSYNEQFF. The DNA for the CDR3 is TGTGCCAGCAGTCCGTACAGCGGATCCTACAATGAGCAGTTCTTC.